The 14 T cell receptor beta chains below all came from one sample that was sequenced in a study of blood T cells in healthy people across ages. For the second PCR, which ran for 7 to 11 cycles, a sample-barcoded 5' primer and a J-beta primer mix were used. TCRdb re-called the 5' RACE reads through MiXCR, storing one row per CDR3 protein. This sample has 1,500,000 or so distinct CDR3 sequences, with around 55% found just once. Sample: blood. The source is a man in his late teens or twenties in good health.

The sample holds one count of this clonotype. This chain connects TRBV3-1 to TRBJ1-5; D not resolved. In germline, CDR1 is LGHDT, CDR2 YNNKEL (reference sequence). Trimming removed 1 base at V and 4 bases at J, with 11 bases between. The CDR3 is 15 amino acids. The CDR3 DNA reads TGTGCCAGCAGCCAAGGTGTCCGAGCAAATCAGCCCCAGCATTTT. This translates into CASSQGVRANQPQHF.

This chain joins TRBV10-3 and TRBJ2-1, with D unresolved. V was cut by 7 bases and J by 1 base, with 8 bases left in between. The CDR3 sequence is 13 residues long. Germline V lookup: CDR1 ENHRY, CDR2 SYGVKD. The CDR3 spells CAIMAVSYNEQFF. In DNA form, the CDR3 reads TGTGCCATCATGGCAGTTTCCTACAATGAGCAGTTCTTC.

This chain links TRBV10-3 with TRBJ2-7, with D possibly TRBD2 on 5 matching bases. CDR1 is ENHRY and CDR2 is SYGVKD in the germline V gene. V was pared by 0 bases and J by 0 bases, with 9 bases between. The CDR3 is 15 amino acids. In nucleotides, the CDR3 is TGTGCCATCAGTGAGTCGAGCGGAAGCTCCTACGAGCAGTACTTC. Protein product: CAISESSGSSYEQYF.

V and J are TRBV10-1 and TRBJ2-3; TRBD1 is a possible D gene (5 bases). The CDR3 totals 14 residues. V shed 6 bases and J shed 6 bases, with 16 bases lying between them. The germline V gene encodes CDR1 WNHNN and CDR2 SYGVQD (reference sequence). The CDR3 bases are TGCGCCAGCAGGGGCTCTGGGGCTATCGATACGCAGTATTTT. It yields the protein CASRGSGAIDTQYF.

This clonotype was counted a few times. The rearrangement joins TRBV20-1 to TRBJ2-5; 11 bases are a match to TRBD2. This CDR3 has 14 amino acids. V gave up 5 bases and J gave up 0 bases; unmatched junction bases: 2. Germline CDR1 reads DFQATT; CDR2 reads SNEGSKA (reference sequence). CDR3 protein: CSAASGGYQETQYF. The CDR3 DNA sequence: TGCAGTGCTGCTAGCGGGGGGTACCAAGAGACCCAGTACTTC.

This chain links TRBV7-2 with TRBJ2-5; unclear D gene. Germline V lookup: CDR1 SGHTA, CDR2 FQGNSA. Trimming removed 2 bases at V and 4 bases at J, with 5 bases between. The CDR3 loop spans 12 amino acids. Here the CDR3 reads CASSLSSETQYF. CDR3 bases: TGTGCCAGCAGCTTATCGTCAGAGACCCAGTACTTC.

The chain recombines TRBV25-1 with TRBJ1-4; no clear D gene. Germline V lookup: CDR1 MGHDK, CDR2 SYGVNS. The CDR3 runs 13 residues. V lost 6 bases and J 4 bases, leaving 9 bases between the germline ends. CDR3 region: CASRKVGNEKLFF. Written as DNA, the CDR3 is TGTGCCAGCAGGAAGGTCGGTAATGAAAAACTGTTTTTT.

This chain uses TRBV20-1 with TRBJ2-7, with 12 positions matching TRBD2. V was clipped by 3 bases and J by 3 bases; unmatched bases: 3. The germline V gene encodes CDR1 DFQATT and CDR2 SNEGSKA (reference sequence). The CDR3 is 14 residues long. CDR3 region: CSARVGLAGYEQYF. CDR3 sequence (DNA): TGCAGTGCTAGGGTGGGACTAGCGGGCTACGAGCAGTACTTC.

J is TRBJ2-3 and V is TRBV4-1; 13 nucleotides line up with TRBD2. V was pared by 0 bases and J by 0 bases, with 6 bases of the junction left unmatched. Germline assignment: CDR1 MGHRA and CDR2 YSYEKL. The CDR3 loop spans 19 amino acids. CDR3 coding DNA: TGCGCCAGCAGCCAAGATAGGACTAGCGGGGGATCTAGCACAGATACGCAGTATTTT. This translates into CASSQDRTSGGSSTDTQYF.

The V and J genes are TRBV20-1 and TRBJ2-1; 7 bases are shared with TRBD2. The CDR3 contains 14 residues. V gave up 5 bases and J gave up 1 base; unmatched junction bases: 5. The germline gives CDR1 DFQATT, CDR2 SNEGSKA (reference sequence). The chain's CDR3 is CSAPSGPSYNEQFF. The CDR3 DNA follows: TGCAGTGCTCCTAGCGGACCTTCCTACAATGAGCAGTTCTTC.

This chain joins TRBV20-1 and TRBJ2-1, with a tentative D call TRBD2 (5 bases). The CDR3 contains 13 residues. Germline loops: CDR1 DFQATT, CDR2 SNEGSKA (reference sequence). Trimming left V 3 bases short and J 10 bases short, with 16 bases between. CDR3 sequence (DNA): TGCAGTGCTAGCAGCGGTGGCTCCTACGAGCAGTTCTTC. Amino acids: CSASSGGSYEQFF.

The V and J genes are TRBV29-1 and TRBJ2-1; 13 bases are a match to TRBD2. V shed 6 bases and J 9 bases; nucleotides not matched to a gene: 8. The CDR3 contains 14 residues. Germline assignment: CDR1 SQVTM and CDR2 ANQGSEA. The CDR3 reads CSVTGTSGDGEQFF. The CDR3, as DNA: TGCAGCGTGACCGGGACTAGCGGGGACGGTGAGCAGTTCTTC.

The genes are TRBV4-3 and TRBJ2-7; D is perhaps TRBD1 (6 bases). This CDR3 has 18 residues. From germline, CDR1 is LGHNA and CDR2 YSLEER. Trimming cost V 2 bases and J 7 bases, with 27 bases left between them. CDR3 sequence (DNA): TGCGCCAGCAGCCAATTGGGGGAAATGACAGGTTTCTACAATGAGCAGTACTTC. Protein product: CASSQLGEMTGFYNEQYF.

The J gene is TRBJ2-3, the V gene TRBV3-1; D uncertain. Trimming removed 0 bases from V and 11 bases from J, with 15 bases in between. The CDR3 sequence is 14 residues long. Germline CDR1 reads LGHDT; CDR2 reads YNNKEL (reference sequence). CDR3 protein: CASSQDRVYWGQYF. The CDR3 DNA reads as TGTGCCAGCAGCCAAGATCGAGTGTATTGGGGGCAGTATTTT.